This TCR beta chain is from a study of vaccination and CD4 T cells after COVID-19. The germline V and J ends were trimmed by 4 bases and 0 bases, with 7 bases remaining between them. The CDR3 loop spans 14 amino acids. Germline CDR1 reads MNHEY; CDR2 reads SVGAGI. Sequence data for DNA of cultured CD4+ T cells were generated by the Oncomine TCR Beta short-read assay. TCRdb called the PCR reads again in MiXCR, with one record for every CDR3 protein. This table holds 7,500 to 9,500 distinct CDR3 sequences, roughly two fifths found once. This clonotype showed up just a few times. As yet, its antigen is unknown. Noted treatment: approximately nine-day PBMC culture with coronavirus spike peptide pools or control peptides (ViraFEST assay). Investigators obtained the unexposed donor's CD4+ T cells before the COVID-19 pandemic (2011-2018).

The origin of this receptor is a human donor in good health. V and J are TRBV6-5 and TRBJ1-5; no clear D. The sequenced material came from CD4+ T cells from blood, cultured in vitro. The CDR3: CASSFHVSNQPQHF. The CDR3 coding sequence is TGTGCCAGCAGTTTCCATGTTAGCAATCAGCCCCAGCATTTT.